A single sample gave rise to the 16 T cell receptor beta chains below, sequenced in a study of identical twins (TCRdb year 2016). The library was generated by 5' RACE. The sequencer was an Illumina HiSeq 2000. The raw public data were reprocessed by TCRdb itself: fastp quality trimming at Q25, MiXCR clonotype calling, in-frame beta chains only. One record per CDR3 amino acid sequence lists the most common genes and DNA. The sample data list around 960,000 distinct CDR3 sequences, and roughly an eighth of these were observed just once. The biggest ten clones account for roughly 1.6% of the sample. The sample was also reused in another study, on yellow fever vaccine responses in identical twins.

Material: PBMCs. The receptors were sampled from a woman younger than 35 in good health.

This clonotype was observed a few times. This rearrangement joins TRBV5-1 to TRBJ2-5; 7 bases fit TRBD2. The CDR3 spans 16 residues. Losses at the gene ends were 2 bases for V and 4 bases for J; bases not matched to a gene: 11. Germline values: CDR1 SGHRS, CDR2 YFSETQ. The CDR3 nucleotides read TGCGCCAGCAGCTTAAGCGGGGCGAACCTCTTAGAGACCCAGTACTTC. It is translated as CASSLSGANLLETQYF.

The chain combines TRBV5-6 with TRBJ2-5; D may be TRBD1 (6 bases). The CDR3 sequence is 18 residues long. CDR1 is SGHDT, CDR2 YYEEEE, per germline. The germline V and J ends were trimmed by 0 bases and 2 bases, with 20 bases remaining between them. This chain's CDR3 is CASSLVRDPTGTQETQYF. For the CDR3, the DNA is TGTGCCAGCAGCTTGGTTCGGGACCCTACCGGGACACAAGAGACCCAGTACTTC.

CDR3 nucleotides: TGCGCCAGCAGCCAAGAAAGGGGGCTTGCAACTAATGAAAAACTGTTTTTT. Translated: CASSQERGLATNEKLFF. J is TRBJ1-4 and V is TRBV4-1; TRBD1 aligns across 7 bases. V trimming: 0 bases; J trimming: 0 bases; junction bases outside the gene matches: 4. Germline-derived CDR1 and CDR2 are MGHRA and YSYEKL. The CDR3 runs 17 residues.

V gene TRBV7-9 combines with J gene TRBJ2-1; 9 positions match TRBD2. CDR3 length equals 15 residues. V trimming: 3 bases; J trimming: 12 bases; junction bases outside the gene matches: 12. Germline values: CDR1 SEHNR, CDR2 FQNEAQ (reference sequence). In DNA form, the CDR3 reads TGTGCCAGCAGCTTTTATAGCGGGGGCCCGGACGGGCAGTTCTTC. Translated, it gives CASSFYSGGPDGQFF.

This clonotype was picked up many times. The V gene is TRBV12-3 or TRBV12-4, the J gene TRBJ2-7; TRBD1 is a possible D gene (6 bases). V lost 6 bases, J lost 0 bases, and 9 bases lay in between. The CDR3 loop spans 13 amino acids. The CDR3 loop is CASSRDTSYEQYF. CDR3 DNA: TGTGCCAGCAGCCGGGACACCTCCTACGAGCAGTACTTC.

Points on this clonotype: In this CDR3 the conserved last residue, phenylalanine or tryptophan, is missing, so a read error is likely. V and J are TRBV20-1 and TRBJ2-5; 8 bases fit TRBD2. After removal of 2 bases from V and 3 bases from J, the junction contained 8 bases not matched to a gene. The CDR3 covers 15 residues. The germline V gene has CDR1 DFQATT and CDR2 SNEGSKA (reference sequence). The CDR3 DNA is TGCAGTGCTAGATCTCCGGGACTAGAAAAAGAGACCCAGTACTTA. Translation gives CSARSPGLEKETQYL.

This clonotype was counted only a few times. CDR3 sequence (DNA): TGTGCCAGCAGCCAAGGAGACACCTCTGGAAACACCATATATTTT. Translated, it gives CASSQGDTSGNTIYF. This chain joins TRBV3-1 and TRBJ1-3; D call uncertain. V dropped 1 base and J dropped 0 bases, with 7 bases sitting between them. The CDR3 is made up of 15 amino acids. Germline-derived CDR1 and CDR2 are LGHDT and YNNKEL (reference sequence).

The chain carries TRBV6-4 and TRBJ2-3, with 7 nucleotides matching TRBD2. After removal of 8 bases from V and 2 bases from J, the junction contained 4 bases not matched to a gene. Germline V gives CDR1 MRHNA, CDR2 SNTAGT. The CDR3 sequence is 13 residues long. CDR3 DNA sequence: TGTGCCAGCGCCCGGGACTACACAGATACGCAGTATTTT. It is translated as CASARDYTDTQYF.

The chain joins TRBV6-2 or TRBV6-3 to TRBJ2-2, with TRBD2 matching 11 bases. The CDR3 extends over 16 amino acids. With 7 bases clipped from V and 2 bases from J, the junction kept 6 bases outside the gene matches. Per germline, CDR1 MNHEY and CDR2 SVGEGT. The CDR3 sequence is CASTFTSGGNTGELFF. CDR3 in DNA: TGTGCCAGCACCTTTACTAGCGGGGGCAACACCGGGGAGCTGTTTTTT.

This clonotype came up a few times. V usage is TRBV12-3 or TRBV12-4 and J usage is TRBJ2-2, with D unresolved. This CDR3 contains 13 residues. The V end lost 5 bases, the J end lost 4 bases, and 8 bases lay between the germline ends. CDR3 sequence reads: CASSLTSTGELFF. As DNA, the CDR3 is TGTGCCAGCAGTCTCACCTCCACCGGGGAGCTGTTTTTT.

The table lists this clonotype with many counts. The chain combines TRBV6-5 with TRBJ1-5; 9 nucleotides line up with TRBD1. V shed 6 bases, J shed 4 bases, and the junction held 10 bases outside the gene matches. In germline, CDR1 is MNHEY, CDR2 SVGAGI. CDR3 length: 16 amino acids. The CDR3, as DNA: TGTGCCAGCAGCAACTCGGGACAGGGAAATAATCAGCCCCAGCATTTT. This sequence encodes CASSNSGQGNNQPQHF.

The CDR3 spells CASSENPGADTQYF. CDR3 bases: TGTGCCAGCAGTGAAAATCCCGGGGCAGATACGCAGTATTTT. The V call is TRBV2, the J call TRBJ2-3, with D possibly TRBD2 on 5 matching bases. The V end lost 2 bases, the J end lost 4 bases, and 10 bases lay between the germline ends. Germline V gene sequence: CDR1 SNHLY, CDR2 FYNNEI. The CDR3 runs to 14 residues.

The chain links TRBV5-1 to TRBJ2-3, with 10 bases identical to TRBD1. Germline trimming cut 4 bases from V and 2 bases from J; bases unmatched to any gene: 7. Germline CDR1 and CDR2: SGHRS and YFSETQ. This CDR3 has 16 amino acids. The CDR3 sequence: CASSEGQGRVTDTQYF. CDR3 DNA sequence: TGCGCCAGCAGCGAGGGACAGGGGAGGGTCACAGATACGCAGTATTTT.

The chain links TRBV10-3 to TRBJ2-7; no reliable D call. The V gene lost 0 bases and the J gene lost 5 bases, with 11 bases spanning the gap. CDR3 length: 14 residues. Per the germline V gene, CDR1 is ENHRY and CDR2 is SYGVKD. CDR3 sequence reads: CAISESTPGHEQYV. As DNA, the CDR3 is TGTGCCATCAGTGAGTCAACCCCAGGTCACGAGCAGTACGTC.

The chain uses TRBV6-5 and TRBJ2-3; D unresolved. This CDR3 comprises 14 residues. With 3 bases removed from V and 0 bases from J, the gap between germline ends came to 7 bases. Looked up from germline, CDR1 is MNHEY and CDR2 is SVGAGI. Here the CDR3 reads CASSYLWSTDTQYF. In nucleotides, the CDR3 is TGTGCCAGCAGTTATTTGTGGAGCACAGATACGCAGTATTTT.

The J gene is TRBJ1-1, the V gene TRBV5-1, with TRBD1 matching 11 bases. J was trimmed by 4 bases and V by 5 bases; bases with no gene match: 7. Per germline, CDR1 SGHRS and CDR2 YFSETQ. The CDR3 has 15 residues. The CDR3 loop is CASRTPGQGGTEAFF. The CDR3 DNA follows: TGCGCCAGCAGGACGCCGGGACAGGGGGGCACTGAAGCTTTCTTT.